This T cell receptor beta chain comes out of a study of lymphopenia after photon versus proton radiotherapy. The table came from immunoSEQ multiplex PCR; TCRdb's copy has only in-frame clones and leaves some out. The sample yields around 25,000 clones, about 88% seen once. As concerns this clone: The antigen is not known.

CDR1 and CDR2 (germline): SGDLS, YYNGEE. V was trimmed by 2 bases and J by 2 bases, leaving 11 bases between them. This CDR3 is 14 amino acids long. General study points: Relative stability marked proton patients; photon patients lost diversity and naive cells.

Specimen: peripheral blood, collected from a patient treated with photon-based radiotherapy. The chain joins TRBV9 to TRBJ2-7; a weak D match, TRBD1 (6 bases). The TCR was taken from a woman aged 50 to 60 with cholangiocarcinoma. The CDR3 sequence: CASSVDSFTYEQYF. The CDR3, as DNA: TGTGCCAGCAGCGTGGACAGCTTTACCTACGAGCAGTACTTC.